This TCR beta chain was captured in a study of neurological immune-mediated disorders. Findings and limits, study-wide: CDR3 amino acid sequences found in expanded clones were never shared across subjects, suggesting private repertoires in all groups. HTLV-1-associated myelopathy had the most TCR clonal expansion, and multiple sclerosis had the least, less than healthy controls.

This clonotype was seen ten or more times. The antigen remains unidentified. Synthesis of cDNA was performed by 5'RACE using 10-nucleotide random UMIs. Via MiXCR, TCRdb re-called the 5' RACE reads, giving one row per CDR3 protein. The sample includes under 90,000 distinct CDR3 sequences, 10% to 13% of them seen just once. CDR3 length equals 14 residues. Trimming stripped 6 bases from V and 4 bases from J, with 15 bases between. The clonotype originates from a man aged 35-49 years in good health. The sequencing sample was made of PBMCs. The chain has TRBV12-3 or TRBV12-4 and TRBJ2-5, with D tentatively TRBD2 (5 bases). The CDR3 DNA reads TGTGCCAGCAGCTTACGGGGTTCTAGAGAGACCCAGTACTTC. Protein sequence: CASSLRGSRETQYF.